The 10 T cell receptor beta chains listed next were all sequenced from one sample in a study of CD8 T cells in ankylosing spondylitis. TCRdb re-called the 5' RACE reads through MiXCR, storing one row per CDR3 protein. The data contain some 250,000 distinct CDR3 sequences, roughly 10% of them singletons. Source material: blood, either unsorted or a sorted T cell fraction (not recorded which). The receptor set was obtained from a male donor with ankylosing spondylitis or in good health (not recorded which).

This clonotype came up a few times. The V gene is TRBV18, the J gene TRBJ2-3; possible D gene TRBD2, 5 bases. CDR1 and CDR2 from the germline V gene are KGHSH and LQKENI. The V gene lost 4 bases and the J gene lost 6 bases, with 11 bases spanning the gap. This CDR3 has 13 residues. CDR3 loop: CASSRSREDTQYF. CDR3 sequence (DNA): TGTGCCAGCTCACGATCGAGGGAGGATACGCAGTATTTT.

This chain connects TRBV6-2 or TRBV6-3 to TRBJ2-7; a weak D match, TRBD1 (6 bases). The V gene's germline CDR1 is MNHEY and CDR2 SVGEGT. This CDR3 comprises 15 residues. Trimming left V 6 bases short and J 7 bases short, with 22 bases between. CDR3 sequence reads: CASREGRDTSREQYF. The CDR3 nucleotides are TGTGCCAGCAGAGAAGGCCGGGACACCTCTCGGGAGCAGTACTTC.

This clonotype was detected ten times or more. The rearrangement joins TRBV29-1 to TRBJ1-4; 9 bases match TRBD1. CDR1 is SQVTM, CDR2 ANQGSEA, per germline. The CDR3 is made up of 15 amino acids. The V segment lost 4 bases and the J segment 3 bases; nucleotides outside the gene matches: 6. The CDR3: CSVAGTGLANEKLFF. The CDR3 coding sequence is TGCAGCGTTGCTGGGACAGGGCTTGCTAATGAAAAACTGTTTTTT.

Ten or more counts support this clonotype. This chain uses TRBV20-1 with TRBJ2-7; D remains ambiguous. Germline values: CDR1 DFQATT, CDR2 SNEGSKA (reference sequence). The V end was cut by 6 bases, the J end by 2 bases, with 14 bases between. The CDR3 covers 13 residues. The CDR3 region has the DNA TGCAGTGCCGTGCAGGCCCCAACCTACGAGCAGTACTTC. This sequence encodes CSAVQAPTYEQYF.

This clonotype was seen ten or more times. The chain has TRBV9 and TRBJ2-1; the match to TRBD1 covers 7 bases. Germline V lookup: CDR1 SGDLS, CDR2 YYNGEE. V was pared by 7 bases and J by 7 bases, with 8 bases of the junction left unmatched. The CDR3 has 13 amino acids. DNA for the CDR3: TGTGCCAGCGGCCGACAGGGCGAGAATGAGCAGTTCTTC. Protein sequence: CASGRQGENEQFF.

This chain links TRBV11-2 with TRBJ1-4; 7 nucleotides agree with TRBD1. The CDR3 has 16 amino acids. Germline V gene lookup returns CDR1 SGHAT and CDR2 FQNNGV. The ends lost 1 base at V and 0 bases at J; junction bases unmatched: 2. The CDR3 protein is CASSLGDRATNEKLFF. The CDR3 DNA is TGTGCCAGCAGCTTAGGGGACAGAGCAACTAATGAAAAACTGTTTTTT.

This clonotype has at least ten counts. The rearrangement joins TRBV6-1 to TRBJ2-7; D gene uncertain. The CDR3 sequence is 12 residues long. Trimming took 8 bases from V and 0 from J, leaving 8 bases between them. The germline V gene encodes CDR1 MNHNS and CDR2 SASEGT. This CDR3 reads CASRGNSYEQYF. In nucleotides, the CDR3 is TGTGCCAGCCGAGGCAACTCCTACGAGCAGTACTTC.

This clonotype was found many times. The rearrangement links TRBV5-1 to TRBJ2-5; D remains ambiguous. Trimming pared 2 bases from V and 5 bases from J, leaving 10 bases between. The CDR3 has 13 amino acids. Germline V gene data show CDR1 as SGHRS and CDR2 as YFSETQ. In DNA, the CDR3 is TGCGCCAGCAGCTTTCGGTCTGGGGAGACCCAGTACTTC. It encodes CASSFRSGETQYF. The full variable domain, completed using reference TRBV5-1 and TRBJ2-5, is KAGVTQTPRYLIKTRGQQVTLSCSPISGHRSVSWYQQTPGQGLQFLFEYFSETQRNKGNFPGRFSGRQFSNSRSEMNVSTLELGDSALYLCASSFRSGETQYFGPGTRLLVL.

Many counts were recorded for this clonotype. The chain employs TRBV29-1 and TRBJ2-1, with D perhaps matching TRBD1 (6 bases). V dropped 6 bases and J dropped 9 bases, with 24 bases sitting between them. The germline CDR1 and CDR2 sequences are SQVTM and ANQGSEA. The CDR3 spans 15 residues. The CDR3 nucleotides are TGCAGCGTCCCGAGTGGATCAGGGGATAGTACTGAGCAGTTCTTC. It encodes CSVPSGSGDSTEQFF.

The CDR3 is CASSLAVSGFYGYTF. The CDR3 DNA is TGTGCCAGTAGCCTAGCCGTCTCAGGGTTTTACGGCTACACCTTC. The rearrangement links TRBV19 to TRBJ1-2; TRBD1 might be the D (5 bases). The CDR3 has 15 amino acids. Trimming pared 6 bases from V and 8 bases from J, leaving 22 bases between. Germline lookup yields CDR1 LNHDA and CDR2 SQIVND (reference sequence).